This TCR beta chain came from a study of T cell responses to AZD1222 COVID-19 vaccine. Whole-study findings and limits: Donors skewed white British and female; clonal diversity was possibly underestimated.

Comment on this clone: Its antigen is not identified.

Method: immunoSEQ multiplex PCR; TCRdb's copy keeps in-frame clones and lacks some. The table has approximately 220,000 clones, roughly 91% seen once. The J segment lost 4 bases and the V segment lost 7 bases, leaving 13 bases of the junction unmatched. The CDR3 sequence is 17 residues long. Germline V lookup: CDR1 LNHDA, CDR2 SQIVND (reference sequence). The chain links TRBV19 to TRBJ2-3, with 11 bases identical to TRBD1. The sample consisted of peripheral blood, taken on day 0 of MenACWY control vaccination. This clonotype was obtained from an adult in good health. In nucleotides, the CDR3 is TGTGCCAGTACCCGTGGGGTCGGGACAGGGGGTGCAGATACGCAGTATTTT. Its translation is CASTRGVGTGGADTQYF.